The 2 T cell receptor beta chains reported below all come from one sample, sequenced in a study of T cells after posttransplantation cyclophosphamide. Generated by immunoSEQ multiplex PCR, the TCRdb table keeps only in-frame clones and is missing some. This table holds some 54,000 clones, under 95% found once. The sample was PBMCs. These receptor sequences come from a woman aged 25 to 39 in good health and a related stem cell transplant donor.

This chain joins TRBV6-1 and TRBJ2-2; D may be TRBD2 (7 bases). CDR3 length equals 15 residues. The germline V and J ends were trimmed by 6 bases and 5 bases, with 16 bases remaining between them. Germline values: CDR1 MNHNS, CDR2 SASEGT. The CDR3 loop reads CASSYRGRETGELFF. DNA of the CDR3: TGTGCCAGCAGCTATAGGGGGAGGGAGACCGGGGAGCTGTTTTTT.

This chain joins TRBV30 and TRBJ1-1; the match to TRBD1 covers 7 bases. After removal of 7 bases from V and 0 bases from J, the junction contained 8 bases not matched to a gene. The CDR3 runs to 14 residues. Germline CDR1 GTSNPN, CDR2 SVGIG (reference sequence). The CDR3 DNA is TGTGCCTTTGCCGGGACAGTCATGAACACTGAAGCTTTCTTT. Translating it yields CAFAGTVMNTEAFF.